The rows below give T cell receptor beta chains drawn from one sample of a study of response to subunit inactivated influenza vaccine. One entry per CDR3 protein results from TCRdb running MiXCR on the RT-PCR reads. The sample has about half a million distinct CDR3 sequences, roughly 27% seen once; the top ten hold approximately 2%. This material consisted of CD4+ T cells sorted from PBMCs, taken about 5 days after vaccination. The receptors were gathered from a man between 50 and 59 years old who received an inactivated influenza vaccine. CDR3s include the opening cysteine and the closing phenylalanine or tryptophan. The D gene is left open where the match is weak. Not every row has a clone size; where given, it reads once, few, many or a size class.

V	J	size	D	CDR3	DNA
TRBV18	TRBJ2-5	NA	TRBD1	CASSDSRDRVEETQYF	TGTGCCAGCTCAGATTCCCGGGACAGGGTGGAAGAGACCCAGTACTTC
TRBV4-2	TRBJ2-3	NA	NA	CASSQRTNTDTQYF	TGTGCCAGCAGCCAAAGGACTAACACAGATACGCAGTATTTT
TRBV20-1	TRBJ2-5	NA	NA	CSARLASETQYF	TGCAGTGCTAGGCTAGCTTCCGAGACCCAGTACTTC
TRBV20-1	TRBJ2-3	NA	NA	CSATPVEHGDTQYF	TGCAGTGCTACCCCGGTGGAGCACGGAGATACGCAGTATTTT
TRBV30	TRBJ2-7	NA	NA	CAWRRGPYEQYF	TGTGCCTGGAGAAGGGGCCCCTACGAGCAGTACTTC
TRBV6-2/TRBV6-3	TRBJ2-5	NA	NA	CASLRDGQETQYF	TGTGCCAGCCTAAGGGACGGGCAAGAGACCCAGTACTTC
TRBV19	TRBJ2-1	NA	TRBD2	CASSSREARGAYNEQFF	TGTGCCAGTAGCTCCCGGGAGGCTCGCGGGGCTTACAATGAGCAGTTCTTC
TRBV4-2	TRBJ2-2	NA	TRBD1	CASSQGDRDTGELFF	TGTGCCAGCAGCCAAGGGGACAGGGACACCGGGGAGCTGTTTTTT
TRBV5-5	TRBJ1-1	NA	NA	CASSVLAPLEAFF	TGTGCCAGCAGCGTACTGGCCCCGCTTGAAGCTTTCTTT
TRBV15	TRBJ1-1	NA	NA	CATSRRYQGHENTEAFF	TGTGCCACCAGCAGAAGATACCAAGGACACGAGAACACTGAAGCTTTCTTT
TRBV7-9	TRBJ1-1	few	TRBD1	CASSLAGGMGTEAFF	TGTGCCAGCAGCTTAGCAGGGGGCATGGGGACTGAAGCTTTCTTT
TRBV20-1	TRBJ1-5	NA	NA	CSARTRSGNQPQHF	TGCAGTGCTAGGACACGCTCCGGCAATCAGCCCCAGCATTTT
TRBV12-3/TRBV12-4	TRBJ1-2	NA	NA	CASNPTNNYGYTF	TGTGCCAGCAACCCGACGAACAACTATGGCTACACCTTC
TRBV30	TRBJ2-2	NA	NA	CAWRQRNTGELFF	TGTGCCTGGAGACAACGGAACACCGGGGAGCTGTTTTTT
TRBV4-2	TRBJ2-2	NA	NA	CASSQDLGGELFF	TGTGCCAGCAGCCAAGATCTGGGCGGGGAGCTGTTTTTT
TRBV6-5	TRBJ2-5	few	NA	CASSYSDGGRETQYF	TGTGCCAGCAGTTACTCAGACGGGGGGCGGGAGACCCAGTACTTC
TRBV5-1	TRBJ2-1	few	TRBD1	CASSWDSTYNEQFF	TGCGCCAGCAGCTGGGACAGTACCTACAATGAGCAGTTCTTC
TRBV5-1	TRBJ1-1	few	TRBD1	CASSTTGARTEAFF	TGCGCCAGCAGCACTACAGGGGCAAGGACTGAAGCTTTCTTT
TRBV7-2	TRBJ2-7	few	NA	CASSYLARTTYEQYF	TGTGCCAGCAGCTACCTAGCGCGTACTACCTACGAGCAGTACTTC
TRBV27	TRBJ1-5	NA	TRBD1	CASRGQGSQPQHF	TGTGCCAGCAGGGGACAGGGGTCTCAGCCCCAGCATTTT
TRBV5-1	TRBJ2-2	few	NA	CASSLMRDTGELFF	TGCGCCAGCAGCTTGATGAGGGACACCGGGGAGCTGTTTTTT
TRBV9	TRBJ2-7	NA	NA	CASSVGWDFRGHYEQYF	TGTGCCAGCAGCGTGGGGTGGGACTTCCGGGGACACTACGAGCAGTACTTC
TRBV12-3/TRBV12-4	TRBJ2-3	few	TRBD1	CASRPTGTDTQYF	TGTGCCAGCAGACCGACAGGGACAGATACGCAGTATTTT
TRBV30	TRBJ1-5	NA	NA	CAWSVGNGNQPQHF	TGTGCCTGGAGCGTAGGGAATGGCAATCAGCCCCAGCATTTT
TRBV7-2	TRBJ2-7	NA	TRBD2	CASSPPRLAVTYEQYF	TGTGCCAGCAGCCCTCCGAGGCTAGCGGTTACCTACGAGCAGTACTTC
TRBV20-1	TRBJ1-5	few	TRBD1	CSAEGANQPQHF	TGCAGTGCCGAGGGGGCTAATCAGCCCCAGCATTTT